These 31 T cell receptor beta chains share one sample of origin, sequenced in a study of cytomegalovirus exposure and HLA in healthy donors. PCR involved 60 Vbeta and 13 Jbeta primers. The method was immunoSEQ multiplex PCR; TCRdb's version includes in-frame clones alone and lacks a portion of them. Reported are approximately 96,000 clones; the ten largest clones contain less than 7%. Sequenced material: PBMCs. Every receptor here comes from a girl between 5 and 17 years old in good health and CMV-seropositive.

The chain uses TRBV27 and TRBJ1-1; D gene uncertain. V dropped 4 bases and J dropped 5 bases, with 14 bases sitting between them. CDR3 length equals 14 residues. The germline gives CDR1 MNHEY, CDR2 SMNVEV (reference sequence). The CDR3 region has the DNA TGTGCCAGCAGTTCAGACCCCCGGGTAACTGAAGCTTTCTTT. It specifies CASSSDPRVTEAFF.

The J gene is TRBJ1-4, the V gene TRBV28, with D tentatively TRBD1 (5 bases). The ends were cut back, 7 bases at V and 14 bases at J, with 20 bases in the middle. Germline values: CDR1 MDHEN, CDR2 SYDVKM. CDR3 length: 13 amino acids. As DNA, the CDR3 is TGTGCCAGCAATTCGGGGGTGAAGTCCCGGCTGTTTTTT. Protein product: CASNSGVKSRLFF. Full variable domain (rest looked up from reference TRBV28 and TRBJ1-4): DVKVTQSSRYLVKRTGEKVFLECVQDMDHENMFWYRQDPGLGLRLIYFSYDVKMKEKGDIPEGYSVSREKKERFSLILESASTNQTSMYLCASNSGVKSRLFFGSGTQLSVL.

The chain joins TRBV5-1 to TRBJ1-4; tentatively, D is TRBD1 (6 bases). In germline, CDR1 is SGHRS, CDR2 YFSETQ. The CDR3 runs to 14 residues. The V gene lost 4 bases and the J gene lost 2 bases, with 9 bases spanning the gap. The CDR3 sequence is CASSPQGTNEKLFF. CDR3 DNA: TGCGCCAGCAGCCCTCAGGGGACTAATGAAAAACTGTTTTTT.

Here the CDR3 reads CASSSPGEGILVNEQFF. The CDR3 coding sequence is TGTGCCAGCAGCTCTCCAGGGGAGGGTATATTGGTCAATGAGCAGTTCTTC. The chain carries TRBV7-9 and TRBJ2-1; possible D gene TRBD2, 7 bases. The V end was cut by 4 bases, the J end by 6 bases, with 22 bases between. This CDR3 has 17 amino acids. The germline V gene has CDR1 SEHNR and CDR2 FQNEAQ (reference sequence).

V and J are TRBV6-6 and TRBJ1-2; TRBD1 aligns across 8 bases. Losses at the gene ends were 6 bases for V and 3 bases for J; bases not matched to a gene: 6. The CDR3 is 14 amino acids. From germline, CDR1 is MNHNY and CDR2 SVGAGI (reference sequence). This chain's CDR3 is CASRPSTGDYGYTF. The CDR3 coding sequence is TGTGCCAGCAGACCTTCGACAGGGGACTATGGCTACACCTTC.

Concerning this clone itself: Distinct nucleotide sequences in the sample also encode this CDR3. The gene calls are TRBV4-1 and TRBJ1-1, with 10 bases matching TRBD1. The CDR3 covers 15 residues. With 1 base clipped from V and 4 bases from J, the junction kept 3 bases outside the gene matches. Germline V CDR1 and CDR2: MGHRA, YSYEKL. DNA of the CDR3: TGCGCCAGCAGCCAAGGACAGGGGGCGTTCACTGAAGCTTTCTTT. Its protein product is CASSQGQGAFTEAFF.

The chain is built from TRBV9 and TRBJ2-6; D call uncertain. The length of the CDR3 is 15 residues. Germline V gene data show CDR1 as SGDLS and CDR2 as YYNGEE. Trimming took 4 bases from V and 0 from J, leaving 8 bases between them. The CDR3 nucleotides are TGTGCCAGCAGCCTAGAGCACTCTGGGGCCAACGTCCTGACTTTC. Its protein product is CASSLEHSGANVLTF.

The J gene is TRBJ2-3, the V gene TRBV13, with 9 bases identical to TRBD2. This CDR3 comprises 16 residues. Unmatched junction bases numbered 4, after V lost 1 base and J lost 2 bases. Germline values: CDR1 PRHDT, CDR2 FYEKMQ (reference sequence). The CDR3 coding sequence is TGTGCCAGCAGCTTAGAGGCGGGGGGGTTCACAGATACGCAGTATTTT. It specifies CASSLEAGGFTDTQYF.

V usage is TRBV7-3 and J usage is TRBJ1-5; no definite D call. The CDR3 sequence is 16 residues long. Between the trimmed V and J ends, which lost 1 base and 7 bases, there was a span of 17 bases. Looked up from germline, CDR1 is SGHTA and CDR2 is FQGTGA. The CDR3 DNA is TGTGCCAGCAGCTTAAAACGACTCCGCACCCCCCAGCCCCAGCATTTT. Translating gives CASSLKRLRTPQPQHF.

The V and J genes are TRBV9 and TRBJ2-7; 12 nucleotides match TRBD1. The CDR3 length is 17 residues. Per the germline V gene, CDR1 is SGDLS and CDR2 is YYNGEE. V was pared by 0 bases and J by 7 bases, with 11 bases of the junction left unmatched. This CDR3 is CASSVGTTGQGAGEQYF. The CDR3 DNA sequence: TGTGCCAGCAGCGTAGGGACAACGGGACAGGGGGCAGGGGAGCAGTACTTC. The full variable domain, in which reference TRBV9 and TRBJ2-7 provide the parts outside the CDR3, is DSGVTQTPKHLITATGQRVTLRCSPRSGDLSVYWYQQSLDQGLQFLIQYYNGEERAKGNILERFSAQQFPDLHSELNLSSLELGDSALYFCASSVGTTGQGAGEQYFGPGTRLTVT.

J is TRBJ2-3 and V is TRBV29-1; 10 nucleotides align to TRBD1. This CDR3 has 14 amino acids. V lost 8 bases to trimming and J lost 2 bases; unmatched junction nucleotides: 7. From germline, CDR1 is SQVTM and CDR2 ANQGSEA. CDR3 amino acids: CSTSGTGDTDTQYF. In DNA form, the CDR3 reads TGCAGCACTTCCGGGACAGGGGACACAGATACGCAGTATTTT.

DNA for the CDR3: TGTGCCAGCAGCCAAGATGGCCCCCGCCCTGAAGCTTTCTTT. Translation gives CASSQDGPRPEAFF. The V and J genes are TRBV4-2 and TRBJ1-1; unclear D gene. Trimming took 0 bases from V and 6 from J, leaving 11 bases between them. CDR3 length equals 14 residues. Per germline, CDR1 LGHNA and CDR2 YNFKEQ.

CDR3 sequence (DNA): TGTGCCAGCAGCCAATGGATGGTGGTGGGGGGCTCCTACAATGAGCAGTTCTTC. It encodes CASSQWMVVGGSYNEQFF. The chain joins TRBV14 to TRBJ2-1; tentatively, D is TRBD2 (6 bases). The CDR3 consists of 18 residues. The germline V gene has CDR1 SGHDN and CDR2 FVKESK. V was clipped by 2 bases and J by 0 bases, with 17 bases between them.

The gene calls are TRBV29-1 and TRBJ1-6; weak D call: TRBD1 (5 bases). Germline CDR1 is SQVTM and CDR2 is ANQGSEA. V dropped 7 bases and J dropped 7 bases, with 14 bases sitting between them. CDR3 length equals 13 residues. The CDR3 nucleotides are TGCAGCGGGGGGGAAAGCTTAAATTCACCCCTCCACTTT. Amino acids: CSGGESLNSPLHF.

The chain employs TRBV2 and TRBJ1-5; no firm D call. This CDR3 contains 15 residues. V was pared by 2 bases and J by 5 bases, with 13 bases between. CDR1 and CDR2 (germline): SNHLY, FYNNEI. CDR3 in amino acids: CASSERTLGDQPQHF. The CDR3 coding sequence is TGTGCCAGCAGTGAAAGAACTCTAGGAGATCAGCCCCAGCATTTT.

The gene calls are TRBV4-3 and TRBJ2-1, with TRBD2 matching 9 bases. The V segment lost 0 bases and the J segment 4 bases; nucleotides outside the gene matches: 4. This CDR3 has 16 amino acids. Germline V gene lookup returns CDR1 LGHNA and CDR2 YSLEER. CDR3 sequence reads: CASSQDRSGGYNEQFF. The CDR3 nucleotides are TGCGCCAGCAGCCAAGATCGGAGCGGGGGGTACAATGAGCAGTTCTTC.

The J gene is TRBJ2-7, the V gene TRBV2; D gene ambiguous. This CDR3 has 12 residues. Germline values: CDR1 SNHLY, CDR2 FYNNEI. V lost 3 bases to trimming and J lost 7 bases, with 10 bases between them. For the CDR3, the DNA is TGTGCCAGCAGTGAGCAGAGGATGGAGCAGTACTTC. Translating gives CASSEQRMEQYF.

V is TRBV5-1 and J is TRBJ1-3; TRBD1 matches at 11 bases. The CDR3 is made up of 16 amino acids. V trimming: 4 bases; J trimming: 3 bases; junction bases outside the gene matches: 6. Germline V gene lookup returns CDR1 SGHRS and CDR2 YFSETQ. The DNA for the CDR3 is TGCGCCAGCAGCGCCCGGACAGGGGGCGGTGGAAACACCATATATTTT. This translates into CASSARTGGGGNTIYF. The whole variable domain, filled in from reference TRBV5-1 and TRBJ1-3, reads KAGVTQTPRYLIKTRGQQVTLSCSPISGHRSVSWYQQTPGQGLQFLFEYFSETQRNKGNFPGRFSGRQFSNSRSEMNVSTLELGDSALYLCASSARTGGGGNTIYFGEGSWLTVV.

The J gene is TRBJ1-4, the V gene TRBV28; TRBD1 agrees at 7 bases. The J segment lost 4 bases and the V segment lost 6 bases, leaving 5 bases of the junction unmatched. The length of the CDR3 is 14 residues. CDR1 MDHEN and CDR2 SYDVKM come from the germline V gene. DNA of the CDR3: TGTGCCAGCAGGGGGACAGCTCTTAATGAAAAACTGTTTTTT. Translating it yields CASRGTALNEKLFF.

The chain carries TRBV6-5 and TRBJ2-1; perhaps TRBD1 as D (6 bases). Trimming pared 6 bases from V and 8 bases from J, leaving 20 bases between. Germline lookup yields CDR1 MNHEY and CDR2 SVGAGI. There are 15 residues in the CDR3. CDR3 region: CASSPSVGAEDEQFF. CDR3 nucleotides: TGTGCCAGCAGCCCCTCGGTGGGGGCTGAGGATGAGCAGTTCTTC.

Written as DNA, the CDR3 is TGTGCCAGTAGTATAGAGGGACAGGGGGTTTCACCCCTCCACTTT. Translating it yields CASSIEGQGVSPLHF. This chain uses TRBV19 with TRBJ1-6, with 11 bases fitting TRBD1. V lost 0 bases to trimming and J lost 9 bases; unmatched junction nucleotides: 1. Germline V gene lookup returns CDR1 LNHDA and CDR2 SQIVND (reference sequence). CDR3 length: 15 amino acids.

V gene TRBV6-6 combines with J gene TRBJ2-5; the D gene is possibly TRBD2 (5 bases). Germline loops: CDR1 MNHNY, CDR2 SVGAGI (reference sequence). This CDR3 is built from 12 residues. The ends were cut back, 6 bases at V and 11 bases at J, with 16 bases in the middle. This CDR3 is CASSAGETEQYF. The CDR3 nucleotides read TGTGCCAGCAGCGCCGGGGAGACTGAGCAGTACTTC.

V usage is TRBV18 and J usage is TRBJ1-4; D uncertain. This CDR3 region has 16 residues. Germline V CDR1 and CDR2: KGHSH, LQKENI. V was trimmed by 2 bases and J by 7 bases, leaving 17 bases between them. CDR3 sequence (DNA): TGTGCCAGCTCACCATCCAAAGCCGCGGTTCCTGAAAAACTGTTTTTT. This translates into CASSPSKAAVPEKLFF. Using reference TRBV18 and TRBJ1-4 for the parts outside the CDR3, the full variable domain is NAGVMQNPRHLVRRRGQEARLRCSPMKGHSHVYWYRQLPEEGLKFMVYLQKENIIDESGMPKERFSAEFPKEGPSILRIQQVVRGDSAAYFCASSPSKAAVPEKLFFGSGTQLSVL.

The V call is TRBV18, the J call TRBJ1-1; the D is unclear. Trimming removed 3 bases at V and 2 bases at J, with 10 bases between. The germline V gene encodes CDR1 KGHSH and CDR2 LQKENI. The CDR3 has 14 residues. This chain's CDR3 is CASSPVRYNTEAFF. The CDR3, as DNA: TGTGCCAGCTCACCTGTACGGTACAACACTGAAGCTTTCTTT.

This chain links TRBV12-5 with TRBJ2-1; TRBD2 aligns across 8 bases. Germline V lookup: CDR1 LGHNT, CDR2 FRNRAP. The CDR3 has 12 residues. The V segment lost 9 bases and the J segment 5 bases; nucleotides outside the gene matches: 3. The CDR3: CASGGDDNEQFF. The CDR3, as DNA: TGTGCTAGCGGGGGGGATGACAATGAGCAGTTCTTC.

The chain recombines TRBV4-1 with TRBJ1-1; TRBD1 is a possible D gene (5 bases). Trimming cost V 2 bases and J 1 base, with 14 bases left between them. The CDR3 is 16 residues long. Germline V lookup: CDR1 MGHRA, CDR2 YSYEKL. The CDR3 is CASSQHSSGTNTEAFF. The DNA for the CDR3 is TGCGCCAGCAGCCAACACTCGAGCGGGACGAACACTGAAGCTTTCTTT.

CDR3 loop: CASSQGIQPQHF. The CDR3 nucleotides read TGTGCCAGCAGCCAGGGTATTCAGCCCCAGCATTTT. This chain links TRBV28 with TRBJ1-5, with a possible D match to TRBD1 (5 bases). The CDR3 covers 12 residues. With 6 bases removed from V and 6 bases from J, the gap between germline ends came to 9 bases. In germline, CDR1 is MDHEN, CDR2 SYDVKM.

In DNA, the CDR3 is TGTGCCAGCAGTACATTGACAGGGTGGCAAGAGACCCAGTACTTC. Encoded protein: CASSTLTGWQETQYF. The rearrangement links TRBV9 to TRBJ2-5; TRBD1 aligns across 7 bases. CDR1 and CDR2 (germline): SGDLS, YYNGEE. This CDR3 spans 15 amino acids. V shed 5 bases and J 2 bases; nucleotides not matched to a gene: 9.

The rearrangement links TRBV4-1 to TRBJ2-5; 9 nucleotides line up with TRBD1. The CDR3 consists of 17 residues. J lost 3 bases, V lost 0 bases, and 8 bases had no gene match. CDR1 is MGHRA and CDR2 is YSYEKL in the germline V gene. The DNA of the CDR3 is TGCGCCAGCAGCCAAGATCAGGGACAGGGATATGAAGAGACCCAGTACTTC. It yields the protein CASSQDQGQGYEETQYF.

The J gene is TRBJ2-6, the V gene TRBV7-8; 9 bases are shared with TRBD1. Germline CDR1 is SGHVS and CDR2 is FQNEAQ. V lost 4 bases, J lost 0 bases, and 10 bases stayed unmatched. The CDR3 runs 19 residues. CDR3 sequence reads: CASSSRRDRVLSGANVLTF. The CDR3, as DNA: TGTGCCAGCAGCTCGCGCCGGGACAGGGTCCTCTCTGGGGCCAACGTCCTGACTTTC. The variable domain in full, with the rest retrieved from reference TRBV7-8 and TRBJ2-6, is GAGVSQSPRYKVAKRGQDVALRCDPISGHVSLFWYQQALGQGPEFLTYFQNEAQLDKSGLPSDRFFAERPEGSVSTLKIQRTQQEDSAVYLCASSSRRDRVLSGANVLTFGAGSRLTVL.

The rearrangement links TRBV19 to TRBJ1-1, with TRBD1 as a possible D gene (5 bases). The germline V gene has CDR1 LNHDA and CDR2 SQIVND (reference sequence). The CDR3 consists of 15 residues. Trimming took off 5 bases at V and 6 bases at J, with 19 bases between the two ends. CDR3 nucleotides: TGTGCCAGTAGTCCCCCGGGACTAGGGATCCCTGAAGCTTTCTTT. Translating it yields CASSPPGLGIPEAFF.